This note documents a single T cell receptor beta chain sequence. Antigen specificity is unknown. Assay used: immunoSEQ multiplex PCR; TCRdb lists only in-frame clones, some missing. The table lists some 190,000 clones, around 94% of them singletons, with about 1.5% in the top ten. The CDR3 consists of 16 residues. Deletions cut 8 bases from V and 6 bases from J, with 23 bases between. Looked up from germline, CDR1 is MNHEY and CDR2 is SMNVEV (reference sequence). The sample is drawn from a study of T cell responses to AZD1222 COVID-19 vaccine. Study-wide results and limits: Spike-specific TCRs gained breadth and depth after people received two AZD1222 doses. Females outnumbered males among donors, who were mostly white British; clonal diversity was possibly underestimated. Sampled repertoires all dated from after the peak T cell response. Dominant at 160-218 and 743-854, vaccine-associated CD4 TCRs also spanned spike.

The receptor was derived from an adult who received the MenACWY meningococcal vaccine as a control. The chain has TRBV27 and TRBJ1-5, with D perhaps matching TRBD1 (5 bases). The material sequenced was peripheral blood, taken 28 days after the second dose of the MenACWY control vaccine. The CDR3 sequence is CASGPQKGVGGQPQHF. CDR3 bases: TGTGCCAGCGGCCCGCAAAAAGGGGTGGGAGGTCAGCCCCAGCATTTT.